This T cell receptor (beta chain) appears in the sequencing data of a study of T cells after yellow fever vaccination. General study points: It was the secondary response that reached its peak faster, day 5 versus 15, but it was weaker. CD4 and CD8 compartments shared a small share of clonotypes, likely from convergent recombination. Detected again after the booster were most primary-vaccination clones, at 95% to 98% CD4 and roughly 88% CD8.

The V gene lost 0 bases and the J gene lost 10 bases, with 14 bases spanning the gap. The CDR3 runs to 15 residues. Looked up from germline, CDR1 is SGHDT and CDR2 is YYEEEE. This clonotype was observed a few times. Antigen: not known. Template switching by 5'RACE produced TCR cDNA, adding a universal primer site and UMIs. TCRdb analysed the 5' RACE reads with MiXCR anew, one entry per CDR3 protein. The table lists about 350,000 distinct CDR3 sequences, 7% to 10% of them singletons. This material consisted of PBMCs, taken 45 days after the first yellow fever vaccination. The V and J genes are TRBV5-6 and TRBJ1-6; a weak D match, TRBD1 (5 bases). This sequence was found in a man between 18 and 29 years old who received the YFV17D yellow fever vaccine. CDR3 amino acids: CASSLDRQGGSPLHF. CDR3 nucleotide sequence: TGTGCCAGCAGCTTGGATCGGCAGGGAGGCTCACCCCTCCACTTT.